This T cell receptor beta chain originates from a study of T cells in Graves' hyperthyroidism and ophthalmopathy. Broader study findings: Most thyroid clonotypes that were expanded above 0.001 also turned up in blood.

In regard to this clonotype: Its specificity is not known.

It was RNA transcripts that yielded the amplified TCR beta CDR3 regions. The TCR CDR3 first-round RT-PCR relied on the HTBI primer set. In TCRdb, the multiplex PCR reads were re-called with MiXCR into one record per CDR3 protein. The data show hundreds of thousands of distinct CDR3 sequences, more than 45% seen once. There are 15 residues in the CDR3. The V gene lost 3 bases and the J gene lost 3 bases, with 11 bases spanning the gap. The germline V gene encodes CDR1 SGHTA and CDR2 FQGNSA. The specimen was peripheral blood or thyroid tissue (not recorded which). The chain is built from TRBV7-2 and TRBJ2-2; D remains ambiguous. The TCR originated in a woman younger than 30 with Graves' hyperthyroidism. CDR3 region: CASSFGLRYTGELFF. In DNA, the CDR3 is TGTGCCAGCAGCTTCGGGCTACGATACACCGGGGAGCTGTTTTTT.